Detailed here is one TCR beta chain. Its antigen is as yet unknown. The record originates from a study of OX40 agonist ivuxolimab in advanced cancers. Study-wide results and limits: The work left the antigen specificity of expanded peripheral T cells undetermined. In a subset of nonresponders, normalized T-cell clonal expansion was also low.

The method was immunoSEQ multiplex PCR; TCRdb's version includes in-frame clones alone and lacks a portion of them. The sample contains around 18,000 clones, around 83% of which appear only once. Source: CD4+ or CD8+ T cells sorted from blood, taken in a trial of the OX40 agonist ivuxolimab. The TCR sequence derives from an adult with an advanced solid tumor such as melanoma, head and neck, liver or kidney cancer.

The CDR3 loop reads CASSEYQNWGPLHF. The CDR3 coding sequence is TGTGCCAGCAGTGAATACCAGAATTGGGGACCCCTCCACTTT. The chain combines TRBV25-1 with TRBJ1-6; D not resolved. Between the trimmed V and J ends, which lost 0 bases and 12 bases, there was a span of 12 bases. This CDR3 has 14 amino acids. In germline, CDR1 is MGHDK, CDR2 SYGVNS.